Sequencing of this T cell receptor beta chain was carried out in a study of radiotherapy plus CTLA-4 blockade in lung cancer. Study context: Of all patients, approximately 20% responded objectively and approximately 31% showed disease control.

TCRdb keeps only in-frame clones here, not all; method: immunoSEQ multiplex PCR. The table records about 51,000 clones, roughly 77% of them present only once. The CDR3 extends over 16 amino acids. Between the trimmed V and J ends, which lost 1 base and 3 bases, there was a span of 13 bases. In germline, CDR1 is MNHEY, CDR2 SMNVEV (reference sequence). This material consisted of peripheral blood, taken from a patient treated with radiotherapy plus ipilimumab. This sequence was found in a human donor with non-small cell lung cancer who had a complete response to radiotherapy plus ipilimumab. The chain has TRBV27 and TRBJ2-1; weak D call: TRBD2 (5 bases). DNA for the CDR3: TGTGCCAGCAGTTTATGGGAAGGGAGAGGCTACAATGAGCAGTTCTTC. Its translation: CASSLWEGRGYNEQFF.